The entry below gives a single TCR beta chain sequence along with its context. Allocation to cohorts depended on clinical history reported by the participants. Two negative PCRs, clearance, or symptom resolution characterized the recovered Cohort 3 donors. The CDR3 contains 13 residues. The germline gives CDR1 MNHEY, CDR2 SVGAGI. V lost 6 bases to trimming and J lost 9 bases; unmatched junction nucleotides: 9. This entry comes from a study of blood T cell repertoires in COVID-19. Sequencing used immunoSEQ multiplex PCR; TCRdb keeps in-frame clones, though not all of them. Of some 310,000 clones in the sample, 89% are singletons; the top ten hold about 8.4%.

The receptor was isolated from a woman in her thirties who had recovered from COVID-19. The gene calls are TRBV6-5 and TRBJ2-5; 8 bases map to TRBD1. The material sequenced was PBMCs or T cells enriched from blood (not recorded which). The CDR3 DNA is TGTGCCAGCAGAAAACAGGGGGACCTGGCCCAGTACTTC. This sequence encodes CASRKQGDLAQYF.